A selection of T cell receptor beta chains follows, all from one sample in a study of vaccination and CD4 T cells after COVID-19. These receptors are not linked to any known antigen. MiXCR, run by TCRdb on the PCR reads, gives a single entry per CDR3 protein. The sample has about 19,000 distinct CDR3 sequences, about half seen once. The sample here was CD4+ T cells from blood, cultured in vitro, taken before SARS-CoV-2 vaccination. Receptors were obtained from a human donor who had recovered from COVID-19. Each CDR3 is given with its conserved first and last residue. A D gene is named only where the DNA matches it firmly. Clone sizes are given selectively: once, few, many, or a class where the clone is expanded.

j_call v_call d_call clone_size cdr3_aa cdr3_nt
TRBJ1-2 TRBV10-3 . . CAISDEGRRGYTF TGTGCCATCAGTGATGAGGGCAGGCGTGGCTACACCTTC
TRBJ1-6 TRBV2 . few CASTFRQSNSPLHF TGTGCCAGCACCTTCCGGCAGTCCAATTCACCCCTCCACTTT
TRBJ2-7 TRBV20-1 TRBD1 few CSARVPTGWEQYF TGCAGTGCTAGAGTACCGACAGGGTGGGAGCAGTACTTC
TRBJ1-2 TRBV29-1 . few CSVKRTDLAIGYTF TGCAGCGTGAAGAGGACGGACCTGGCTATTGGCTACACCTTC
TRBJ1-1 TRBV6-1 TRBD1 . CASSQTGTKAFF TGTGCCAGCAGTCAGACAGGGACGAAAGCTTTCTTT
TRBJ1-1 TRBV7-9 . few CASSSPSRGLVNTEAFF TGTGCCAGCAGCTCCCCATCCAGGGGATTGGTGAACACTGAAGCTTTCTTT
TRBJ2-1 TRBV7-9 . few CASSQDPGSEQFF TGTGCCAGCAGCCAAGACCCAGGGAGCGAGCAGTTCTTC
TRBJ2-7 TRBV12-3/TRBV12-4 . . CASSHTYEQYF TGTGCCAGCAGTCACACCTACGAGCAGTACTTC
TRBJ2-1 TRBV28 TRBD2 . CASSPLANAYNEQFF TGTGCCAGCAGCCCACTAGCGAATGCCTACAATGAGCAGTTCTTC
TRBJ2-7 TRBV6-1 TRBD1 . CASSDRRGRSVYEQYF TGTGCCAGCAGTGACCGCAGGGGGCGTAGCGTCTACGAGCAGTACTTC
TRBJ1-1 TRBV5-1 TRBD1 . CASSSRTGRDTEAFF TGCGCCAGCAGCTCCCGGACAGGGAGAGACACTGAAGCTTTCTTT
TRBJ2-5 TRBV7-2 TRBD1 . CASSDTGGAETQYF TGTGCCAGCAGTGATACAGGGGGCGCAGAGACCCAGTACTTC
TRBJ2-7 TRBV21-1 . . CASSPKGQSYEQYF TGTGCCAGCAGCCCGAAGGGACAGTCCTACGAGCAGTACTTC
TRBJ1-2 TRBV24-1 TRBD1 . CATSTGVANYGYTF TGTGCCACCAGTACAGGGGTGGCTAACTATGGCTACACCTTC
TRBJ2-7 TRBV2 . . CASRLQVATYEQYF TGTGCCAGCAGGCTACAAGTTGCAACATACGAGCAGTACTTC
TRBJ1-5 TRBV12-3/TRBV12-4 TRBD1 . CASSFQAGTGQPQHF TGTGCCAGCAGTTTCCAGGCAGGGACAGGTCAGCCCCAGCATTTT
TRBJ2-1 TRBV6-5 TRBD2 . CASSSGLAGSNEQFF TGTGCCAGCAGTTCCGGACTAGCGGGAAGCAATGAGCAGTTCTTC
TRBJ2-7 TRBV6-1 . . CASSEAAATYEQYF TGTGCCAGCAGTGAGGCGGCGGCCACCTACGAGCAGTACTTC
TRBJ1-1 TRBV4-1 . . CASSQDLIGSLDAFF TGCGCCAGCAGCCAAGATTTGATAGGATCTCTGGATGCTTTCTTT
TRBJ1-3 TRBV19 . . CASRTQPEGNTIYF TGTGCCAGTAGGACGCAACCGGAGGGAAACACCATATATTTT
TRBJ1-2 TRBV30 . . CAWTVIGSYGYTF TGTGCCTGGACTGTAATAGGGAGCTATGGCTACACCTTC
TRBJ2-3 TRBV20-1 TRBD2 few CSAKKGSWREGTDTQYF TGCAGTGCTAAGAAGGGAAGCTGGCGGGAGGGCACAGATACGCAGTATTTT
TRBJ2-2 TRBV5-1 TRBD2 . CASRGLAGHTGELFF TGCGCCAGCAGGGGACTAGCGGGGCACACCGGGGAGCTGTTTTTT
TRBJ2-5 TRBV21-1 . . CASSGQPGQGRKTQYF TGTGCCAGCAGCGGACAGCCGGGACAGGGTCGAAAGACCCAGTACTTC
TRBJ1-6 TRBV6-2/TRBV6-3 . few CASSYSRFIRGDSPLHF TGTGCCAGCAGTTACTCGAGGTTCATCCGGGGCGATTCACCCCTCCACTTT
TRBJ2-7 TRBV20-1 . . CSARVGTTYEQYF TGTAGTGCTAGAGTGGGAACCACCTACGAGCAGTACTTC
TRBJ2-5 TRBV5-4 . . CASSFQDGYQETQYF TGTGCCAGCAGCTTCCAGGACGGGTACCAAGAGACCCAGTACTTC
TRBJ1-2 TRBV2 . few CASSERGEGGYTF TGTGCCAGCAGTGAAAGGGGGGAAGGAGGCTACACCTTC
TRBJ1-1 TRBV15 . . CATSRGGWVRSTEAFF TGTGCCACCAGCAGAGGGGGTTGGGTTAGGAGCACTGAAGCTTTCTTT
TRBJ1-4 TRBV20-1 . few CSASPFSGQNEKLFF TGCAGTGCTAGCCCCTTCTCCGGACAGAATGAAAAACTGTTTTTT
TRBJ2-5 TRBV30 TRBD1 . CAWETGGLGTQYF TGTGCCTGGGAGACAGGGGGCCTTGGGACCCAGTACTTC
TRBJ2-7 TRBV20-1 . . CSSSGLGQTTYEQYF TGCAGTTCTTCAGGGCTAGGGCAGACAACCTACGAGCAGTACTTC
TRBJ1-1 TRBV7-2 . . CASSLGPRGTEAFF TGTGCCAGCAGCTTAGGTCCAAGAGGAACTGAAGCTTTCTTT
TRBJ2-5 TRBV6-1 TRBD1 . CASSGTGGLETQYF TGTGCCAGCAGTGGGACAGGGGGTCTAGAGACCCAGTACTTC
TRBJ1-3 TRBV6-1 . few CASTDRAGGNTIYF TGTGCCAGCACCGACCGGGCGGGTGGAAACACCATATATTTT
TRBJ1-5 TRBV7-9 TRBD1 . CASSRDREDQPQHF TGTGCCAGCAGCCGAGACAGGGAAGACCAGCCCCAGCATTTT
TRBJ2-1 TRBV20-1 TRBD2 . CSASASRLAGWNEQFF TGCAGTGCTAGTGCGTCGCGGCTAGCGGGATGGAATGAGCAGTTCTTC
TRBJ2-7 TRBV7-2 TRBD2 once CASSLLPSGSTYEQYF TGTGCCAGCAGCTTATTGCCTAGCGGGAGTACTTACGAGCAGTACTTC
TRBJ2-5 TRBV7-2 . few CASSFKADQETQYF TGTGCCAGCAGCTTTAAAGCGGACCAAGAGACCCAGTACTTC
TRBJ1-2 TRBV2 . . CASSAGLGANYSYTF TGTGCCAGCAGCGCTGGGCTGGGGGCGAACTATAGCTACACCTTC